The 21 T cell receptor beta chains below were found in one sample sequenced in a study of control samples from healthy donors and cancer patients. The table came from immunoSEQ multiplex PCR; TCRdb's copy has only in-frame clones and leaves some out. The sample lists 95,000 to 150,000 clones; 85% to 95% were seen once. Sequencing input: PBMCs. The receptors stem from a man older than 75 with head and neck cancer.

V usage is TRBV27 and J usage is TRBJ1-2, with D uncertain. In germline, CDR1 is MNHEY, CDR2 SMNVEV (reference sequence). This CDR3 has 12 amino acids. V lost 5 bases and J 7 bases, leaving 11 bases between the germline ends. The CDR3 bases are TGTGCCAGCAGTAAATGGGGTCTTGGCTACACCTTC. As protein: CASSKWGLGYTF.

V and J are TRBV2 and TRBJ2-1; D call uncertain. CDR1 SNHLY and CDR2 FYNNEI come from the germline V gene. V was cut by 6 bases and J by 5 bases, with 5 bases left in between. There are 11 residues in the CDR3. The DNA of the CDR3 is TGTGCCAGCAGGCCCCACAATGAGCAGTTCTTC. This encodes CASRPHNEQFF.

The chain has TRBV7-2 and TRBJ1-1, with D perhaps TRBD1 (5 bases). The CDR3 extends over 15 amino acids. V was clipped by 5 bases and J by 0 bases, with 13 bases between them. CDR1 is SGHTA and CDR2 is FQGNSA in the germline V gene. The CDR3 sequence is CASSPEGAVNTEAFF. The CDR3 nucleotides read TGTGCCAGCAGCCCAGAAGGGGCCGTGAACACTGAAGCTTTCTTT. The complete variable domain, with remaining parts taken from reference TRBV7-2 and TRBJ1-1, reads GAGVSQSPSNKVTEKGKDVELRCDPISGHTALYWYRQSLGQGLEFLIYFQGNSAPDKSGLPSDRFSAERTGGSVSTLTIQRTQQEDSAVYLCASSPEGAVNTEAFFGQGTRLTVV.

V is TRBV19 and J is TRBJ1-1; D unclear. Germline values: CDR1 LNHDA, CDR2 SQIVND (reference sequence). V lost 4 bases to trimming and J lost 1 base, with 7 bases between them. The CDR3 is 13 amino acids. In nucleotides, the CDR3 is TGTGCCAGTAGTACCGGCGGGAACACTGAAGCTTTCTTT. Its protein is CASSTGGNTEAFF.

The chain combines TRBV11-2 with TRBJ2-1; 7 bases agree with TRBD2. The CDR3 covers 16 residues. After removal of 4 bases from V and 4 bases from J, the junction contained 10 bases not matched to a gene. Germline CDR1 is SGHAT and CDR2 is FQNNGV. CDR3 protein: CASSSRSSGLYNEQFF. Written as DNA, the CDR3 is TGTGCCAGCAGCTCCCGGTCTAGCGGACTATACAATGAGCAGTTCTTC.

CDR3 sequence (DNA): TGTGCCAGCAGGCAGGGTACCACTGAAGCTTTCTTT. This sequence encodes CASRQGTTEAFF. The chain employs TRBV12-3 or TRBV12-4 and TRBJ1-1; a weak D match, TRBD1 (5 bases). There are 12 residues in the CDR3. The ends were cut back, 6 bases at V and 4 bases at J, with 9 bases in the middle.

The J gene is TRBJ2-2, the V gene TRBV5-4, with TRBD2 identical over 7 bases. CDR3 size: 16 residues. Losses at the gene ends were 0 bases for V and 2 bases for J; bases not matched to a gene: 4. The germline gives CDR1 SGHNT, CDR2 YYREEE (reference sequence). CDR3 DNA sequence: TGTGCCAGCAGCTTGGCGGCTAGCGGTAACACCGGGGAGCTGTTTTTT. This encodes CASSLAASGNTGELFF.

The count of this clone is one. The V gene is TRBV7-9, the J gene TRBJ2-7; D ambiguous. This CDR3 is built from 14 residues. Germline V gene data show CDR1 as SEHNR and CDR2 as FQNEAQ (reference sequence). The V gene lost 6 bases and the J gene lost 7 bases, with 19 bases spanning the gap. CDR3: CASRNSGPLGEQYF. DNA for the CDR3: TGTGCCAGCAGAAATTCCGGCCCCTTGGGGGAGCAGTACTTC.

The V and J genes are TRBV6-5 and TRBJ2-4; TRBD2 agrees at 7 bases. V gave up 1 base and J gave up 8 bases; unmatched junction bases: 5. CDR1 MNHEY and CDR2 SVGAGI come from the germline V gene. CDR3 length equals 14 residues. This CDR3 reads CASSYLPGRDIQYF. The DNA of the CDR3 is TGTGCCAGCAGTTACTTGCCAGGGAGGGACATTCAGTACTTC.

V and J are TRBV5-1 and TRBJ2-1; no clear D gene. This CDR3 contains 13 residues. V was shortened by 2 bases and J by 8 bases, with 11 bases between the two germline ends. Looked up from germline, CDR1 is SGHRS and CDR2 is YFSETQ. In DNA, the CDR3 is TGCGCCAGCAGCTTAATGGATGAGGATGAGCAGTTCTTC. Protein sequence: CASSLMDEDEQFF. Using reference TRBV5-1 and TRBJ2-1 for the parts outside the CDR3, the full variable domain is KAGVTQTPRYLIKTRGQQVTLSCSPISGHRSVSWYQQTPGQGLQFLFEYFSETQRNKGNFPGRFSGRQFSNSRSEMNVSTLELGDSALYLCASSLMDEDEQFFGPGTRLTVL.

CDR3 region: CAWRKTSNEQYF. CDR3 DNA: TGTGCCTGGCGTAAGACTAGCAACGAGCAGTACTTC. The chain recombines TRBV30 with TRBJ2-7, with 7 bases aligning to TRBD2. The junction had 6 bases not matched to a gene; V was cut back by 5 bases and J by 5 bases. CDR3 length: 12 amino acids. Germline V gives CDR1 GTSNPN, CDR2 SVGIG (reference sequence).

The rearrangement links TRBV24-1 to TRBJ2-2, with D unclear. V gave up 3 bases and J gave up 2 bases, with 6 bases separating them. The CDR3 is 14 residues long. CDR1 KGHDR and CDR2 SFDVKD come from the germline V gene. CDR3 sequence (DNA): TGTGCCACCAGTGATGCCATTAACACCGGGGAGCTGTTTTTT. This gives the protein CATSDAINTGELFF.

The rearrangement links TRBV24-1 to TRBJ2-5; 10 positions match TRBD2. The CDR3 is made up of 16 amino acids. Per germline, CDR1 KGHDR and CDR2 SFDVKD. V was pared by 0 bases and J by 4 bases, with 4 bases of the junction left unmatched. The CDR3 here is CATSDLSAGGLETQYF. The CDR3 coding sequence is TGTGCCACCAGTGATTTGTCAGCGGGGGGGCTAGAGACCCAGTACTTC.

This chain's CDR3 is CASSFAGAGTDTQYF. CDR3 nucleotides: TGTGCCAGCAGTTTTGCGGGAGCGGGCACAGATACGCAGTATTTT. The chain uses TRBV27 and TRBJ2-3; 7 bases agree with TRBD2. CDR3 length equals 15 residues. From germline, CDR1 is MNHEY and CDR2 SMNVEV (reference sequence). Germline trimming cut 3 bases from V and 1 base from J; bases unmatched to any gene: 4.

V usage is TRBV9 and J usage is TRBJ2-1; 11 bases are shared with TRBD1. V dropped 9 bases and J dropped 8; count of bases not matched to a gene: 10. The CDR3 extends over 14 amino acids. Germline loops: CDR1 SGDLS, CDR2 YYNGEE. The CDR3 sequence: CATGGQGAFDEQFF. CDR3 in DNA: TGTGCCACTGGAGGACAGGGGGCGTTCGATGAGCAGTTCTTC.

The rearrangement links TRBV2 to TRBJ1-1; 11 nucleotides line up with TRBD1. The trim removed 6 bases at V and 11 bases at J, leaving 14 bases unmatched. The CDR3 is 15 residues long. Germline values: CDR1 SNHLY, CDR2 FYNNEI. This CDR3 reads CASSLSGTGGAFAFF. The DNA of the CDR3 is TGTGCCAGCAGCCTGTCCGGGACAGGGGGGGCTTTTGCTTTCTTT.

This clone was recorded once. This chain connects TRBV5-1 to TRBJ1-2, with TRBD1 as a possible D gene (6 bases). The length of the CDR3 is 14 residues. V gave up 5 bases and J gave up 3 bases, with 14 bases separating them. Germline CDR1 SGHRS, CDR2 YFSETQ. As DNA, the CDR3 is TGCGCCAGCAGGCAGGGACAAGAGGACTATGGCTACACCTTC. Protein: CASRQGQEDYGYTF. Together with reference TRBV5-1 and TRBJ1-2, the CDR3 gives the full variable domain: KAGVTQTPRYLIKTRGQQVTLSCSPISGHRSVSWYQQTPGQGLQFLFEYFSETQRNKGNFPGRFSGRQFSNSRSEMNVSTLELGDSALYLCASRQGQEDYGYTFGSGTRLTVV.

This CDR3 reads CASSFPGREQYF. The CDR3 DNA is TGCGCCAGCAGCTTCCCGGGCCGCGAGCAGTACTTC. This chain connects TRBV5-1 to TRBJ2-7; D unclear. The CDR3 is 12 amino acids. Germline V gene data show CDR1 as SGHRS and CDR2 as YFSETQ. Trimming shortened V by 2 bases and J by 6 bases, and 9 bases separated the two germline ends. Full variable domain (remainder filled in from reference TRBV5-1 and TRBJ2-7): KAGVTQTPRYLIKTRGQQVTLSCSPISGHRSVSWYQQTPGQGLQFLFEYFSETQRNKGNFPGRFSGRQFSNSRSEMNVSTLELGDSALYLCASSFPGREQYFGPGTRLTVT.

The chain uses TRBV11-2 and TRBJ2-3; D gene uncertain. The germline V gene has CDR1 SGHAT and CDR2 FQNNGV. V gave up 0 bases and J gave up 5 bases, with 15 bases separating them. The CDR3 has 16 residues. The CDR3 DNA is TGTGCCAGCAGCTTAGAGGGTGGCGTGGTGGGAGATACGCAGTATTTT. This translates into CASSLEGGVVGDTQYF.

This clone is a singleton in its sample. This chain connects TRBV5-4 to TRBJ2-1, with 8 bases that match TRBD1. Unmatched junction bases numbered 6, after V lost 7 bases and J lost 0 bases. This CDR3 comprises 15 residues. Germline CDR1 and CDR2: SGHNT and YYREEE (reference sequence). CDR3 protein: CASSRQGISYNEQFF. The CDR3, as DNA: TGTGCCAGCTCCAGACAGGGGATCTCCTACAATGAGCAGTTCTTC.

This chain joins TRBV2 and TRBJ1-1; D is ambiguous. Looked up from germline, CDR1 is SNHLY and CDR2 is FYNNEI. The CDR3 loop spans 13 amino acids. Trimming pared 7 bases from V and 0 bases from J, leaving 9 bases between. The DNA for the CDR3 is TGTGCCAGCAAGATAAGAATGAACACTGAAGCTTTCTTT. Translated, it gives CASKIRMNTEAFF.